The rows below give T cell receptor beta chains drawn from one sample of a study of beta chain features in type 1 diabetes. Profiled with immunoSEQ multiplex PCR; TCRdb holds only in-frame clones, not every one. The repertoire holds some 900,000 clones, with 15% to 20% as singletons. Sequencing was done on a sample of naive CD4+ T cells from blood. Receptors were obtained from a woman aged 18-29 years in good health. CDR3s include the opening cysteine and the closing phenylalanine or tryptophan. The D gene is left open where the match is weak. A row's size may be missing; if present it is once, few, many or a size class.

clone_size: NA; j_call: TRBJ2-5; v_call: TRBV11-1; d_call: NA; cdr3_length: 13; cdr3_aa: CASTLTGKETQYF; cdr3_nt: TGTGCCAGCACCCTGACGGGAAAAGAGACCCAGTACTTC
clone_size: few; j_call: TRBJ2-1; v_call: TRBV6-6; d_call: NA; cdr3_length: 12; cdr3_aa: CASATNYNEQFF; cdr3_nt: TGTGCCAGCGCAACGAATTACAATGAGCAGTTCTTC
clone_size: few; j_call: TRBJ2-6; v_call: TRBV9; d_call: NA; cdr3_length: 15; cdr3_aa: CASSIGGSGANVLTF; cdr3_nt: TGTGCCAGCAGCATTGGGGGTTCTGGGGCCAACGTCCTGACTTTC
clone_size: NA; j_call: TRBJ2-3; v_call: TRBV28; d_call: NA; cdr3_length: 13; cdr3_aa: CASSLTDTDTQYF; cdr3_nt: TGTGCCAGCAGTTTGACAGACACAGATACGCAGTATTTT
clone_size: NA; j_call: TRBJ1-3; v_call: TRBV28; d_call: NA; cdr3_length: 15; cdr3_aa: CASSWGADSGNTIYF; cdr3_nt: TGTGCCAGCAGTTGGGGGGCGGACTCTGGAAACACCATATATTTT
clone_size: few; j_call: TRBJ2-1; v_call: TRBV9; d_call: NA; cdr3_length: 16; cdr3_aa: CASSVAGDYSYNEQFF; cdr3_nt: TGTGCCAGCAGCGTAGCCGGGGATTACTCCTACAATGAGCAGTTCTTC
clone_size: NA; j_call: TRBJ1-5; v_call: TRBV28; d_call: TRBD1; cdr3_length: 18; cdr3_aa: CASSSVALKHRGWQPQHF; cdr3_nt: TGTGCCAGCAGTTCCGTAGCACTAAAACACAGGGGTTGGCAGCCCCAGCATTTT
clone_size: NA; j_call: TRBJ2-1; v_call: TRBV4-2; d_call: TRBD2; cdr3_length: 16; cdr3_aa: CASSRYSGLDWDEQFF; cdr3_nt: TGTGCCAGCAGCCGATATAGCGGGCTAGACTGGGATGAGCAGTTCTTC
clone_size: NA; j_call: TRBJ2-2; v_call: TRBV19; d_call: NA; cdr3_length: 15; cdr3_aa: CASSMGDGYTGELFF; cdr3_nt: TGTGCCAGTAGTATGGGGGACGGATACACCGGGGAGCTGTTTTTT
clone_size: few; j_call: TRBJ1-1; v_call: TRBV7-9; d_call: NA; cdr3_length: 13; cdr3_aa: CASSIAGGTEAFF; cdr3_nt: TGTGCCAGCAGCATAGCGGGGGGCACTGAAGCTTTCTTT
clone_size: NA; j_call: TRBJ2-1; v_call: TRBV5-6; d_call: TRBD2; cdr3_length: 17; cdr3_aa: CASSTTSGTNRGDEQFF; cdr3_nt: TGTGCCAGCAGCACTACTAGCGGGACTAATCGAGGGGATGAGCAGTTCTTC
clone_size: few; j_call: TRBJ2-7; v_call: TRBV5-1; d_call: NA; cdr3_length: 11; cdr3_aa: CASRNHYEQYF; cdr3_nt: TGCGCCAGCAGAAACCATTACGAGCAGTACTTC
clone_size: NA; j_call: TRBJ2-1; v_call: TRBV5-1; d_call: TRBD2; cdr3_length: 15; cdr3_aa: CASSPNWRERNEQFF; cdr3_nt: TGCGCCAGCAGCCCTAATTGGCGGGAGCGGAATGAGCAGTTCTTC
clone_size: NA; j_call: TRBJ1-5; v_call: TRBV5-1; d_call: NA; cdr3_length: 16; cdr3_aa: CASSPGTPYSNQPQHF; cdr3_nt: TGCGCCAGCAGCCCCGGGACGCCCTATAGCAATCAGCCCCAGCATTTT
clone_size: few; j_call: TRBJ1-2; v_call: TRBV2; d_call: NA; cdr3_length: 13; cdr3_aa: CASSADGNYGYTF; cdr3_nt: TGTGCCAGCAGTGCGGACGGGAACTATGGCTACACCTTC
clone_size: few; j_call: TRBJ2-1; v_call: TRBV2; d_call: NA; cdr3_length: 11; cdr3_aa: CASVFGNEQFF; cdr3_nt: TGTGCCAGCGTCTTCGGGAATGAGCAGTTCTTC
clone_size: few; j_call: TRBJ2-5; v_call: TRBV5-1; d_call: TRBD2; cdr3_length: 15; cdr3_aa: CASSLRLAGQETQYF; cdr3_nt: TGCGCCAGCAGCCTCCGACTAGCGGGGCAGGAGACCCAGTACTTC
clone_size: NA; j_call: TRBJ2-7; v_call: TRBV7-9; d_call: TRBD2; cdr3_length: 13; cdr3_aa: CASSFLADYEQYF; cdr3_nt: TGTGCCAGCAGCTTTCTAGCGGATTACGAGCAGTACTTC
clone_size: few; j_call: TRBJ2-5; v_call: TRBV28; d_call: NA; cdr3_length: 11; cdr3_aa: CASRAQETQYF; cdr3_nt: TGTGCCTCCCGTGCCCAAGAGACCCAGTACTTC
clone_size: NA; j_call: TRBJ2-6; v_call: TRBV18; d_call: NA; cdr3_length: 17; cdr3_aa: CASSPVGPTSGANVLTF; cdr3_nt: TGTGCCAGCTCACCCGTAGGTCCGACTTCTGGGGCCAACGTCCTGACTTTC
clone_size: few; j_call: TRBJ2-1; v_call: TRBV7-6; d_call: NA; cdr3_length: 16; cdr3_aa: CASSQTQANSYNEQFF; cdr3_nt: TGTGCCAGCAGCCAAACCCAGGCGAACTCCTACAATGAGCAGTTCTTC
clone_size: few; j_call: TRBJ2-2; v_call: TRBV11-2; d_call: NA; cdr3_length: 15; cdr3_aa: CASSLGRTNTGELFF; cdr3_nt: TGTGCCAGCAGCTTAGGCAGGACGAACACCGGGGAGCTGTTTTTT
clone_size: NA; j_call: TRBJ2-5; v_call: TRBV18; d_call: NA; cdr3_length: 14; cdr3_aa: CASSPSGRPETQYF; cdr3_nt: TGTGCCAGCTCACCAAGTGGGAGGCCTGAGACCCAGTACTTC
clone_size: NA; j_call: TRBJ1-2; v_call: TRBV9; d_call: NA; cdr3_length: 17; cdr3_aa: CASSVNSDYSQDYGYTF; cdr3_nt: TGTGCCAGCAGCGTTAACTCGGACTACAGCCAAGATTATGGCTACACCTTC
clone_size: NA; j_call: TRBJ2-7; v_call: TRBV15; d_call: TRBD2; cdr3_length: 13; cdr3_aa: CATSRVRGGEQYF; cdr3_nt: TGTGCCACCAGCAGAGTCCGGGGGGGCGAGCAGTACTTC
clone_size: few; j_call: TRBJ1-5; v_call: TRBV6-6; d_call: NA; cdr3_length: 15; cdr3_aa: CATRRYPELFQPQHF; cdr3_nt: TGTGCCACCAGGCGGTACCCCGAGCTTTTCCAGCCCCAGCATTTT
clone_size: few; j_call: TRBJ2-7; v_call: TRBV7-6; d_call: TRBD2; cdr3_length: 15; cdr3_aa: CASSPRAGVRNEQYF; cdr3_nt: TGTGCCAGCAGCCCTCGGGCGGGAGTACGTAACGAGCAGTACTTC
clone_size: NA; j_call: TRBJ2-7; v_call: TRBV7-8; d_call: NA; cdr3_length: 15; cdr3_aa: CASSPRADGSYEQYF; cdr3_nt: TGTGCCAGCAGCCCCCGGGCTGACGGATCCTACGAGCAGTACTTC